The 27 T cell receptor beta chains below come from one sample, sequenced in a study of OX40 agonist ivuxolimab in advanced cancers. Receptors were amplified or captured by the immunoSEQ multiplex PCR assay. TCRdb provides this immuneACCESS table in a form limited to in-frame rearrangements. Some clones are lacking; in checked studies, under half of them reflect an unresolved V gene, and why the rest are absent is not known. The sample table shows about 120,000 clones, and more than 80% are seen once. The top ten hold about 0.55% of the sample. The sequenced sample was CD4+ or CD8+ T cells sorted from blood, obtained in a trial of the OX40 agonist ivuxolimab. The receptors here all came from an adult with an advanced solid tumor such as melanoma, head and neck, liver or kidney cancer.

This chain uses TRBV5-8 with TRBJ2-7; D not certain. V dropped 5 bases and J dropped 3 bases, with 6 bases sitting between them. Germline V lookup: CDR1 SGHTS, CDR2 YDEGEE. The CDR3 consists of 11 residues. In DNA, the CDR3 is TGTGCCAGCAGTCCGATCTACGAGCAGTACTTC. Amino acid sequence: CASSPIYEQYF.

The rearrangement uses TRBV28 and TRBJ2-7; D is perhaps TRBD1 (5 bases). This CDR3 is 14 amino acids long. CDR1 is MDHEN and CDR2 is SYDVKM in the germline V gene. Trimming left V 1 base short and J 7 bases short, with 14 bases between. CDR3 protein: CASSLSPRAVEQYF. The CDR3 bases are TGTGCCAGCAGTTTATCCCCCAGGGCCGTGGAGCAGTACTTC.

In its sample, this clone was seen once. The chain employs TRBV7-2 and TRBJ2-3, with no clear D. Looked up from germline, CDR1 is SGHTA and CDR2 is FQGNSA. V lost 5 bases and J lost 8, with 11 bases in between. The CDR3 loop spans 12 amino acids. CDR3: CASSQNQRTQYF. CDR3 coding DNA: TGTGCCAGCAGCCAAAACCAACGTACGCAGTATTTT. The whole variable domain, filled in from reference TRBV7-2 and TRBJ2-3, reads GAGVSQSPSNKVTEKGKDVELRCDPISGHTALYWYRQSLGQGLEFLIYFQGNSAPDKSGLPSDRFSAERTGGSVSTLTIQRTQQEDSAVYLCASSQNQRTQYFGPGTRLTVL.

Written as DNA, the CDR3 is TGTGCCTGGAGCCGGGGGGCTGGAAACACCATATATTTT. Residues: CAWSRGAGNTIYF. This chain links TRBV30 with TRBJ1-3, with D maybe TRBD1 (5 bases). Trimming stripped 3 bases from V and 2 bases from J, with 8 bases between. The germline CDR1 and CDR2 sequences are GTSNPN and SVGIG (reference sequence). This CDR3 spans 13 amino acids.

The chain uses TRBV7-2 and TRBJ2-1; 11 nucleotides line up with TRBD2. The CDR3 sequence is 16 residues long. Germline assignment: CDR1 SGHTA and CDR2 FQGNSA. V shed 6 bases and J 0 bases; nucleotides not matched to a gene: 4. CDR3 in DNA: TGTGCCAGCAGGGGACTAGCGGCGAGCTCCTACAATGAGCAGTTCTTC. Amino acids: CASRGLAASSYNEQFF.

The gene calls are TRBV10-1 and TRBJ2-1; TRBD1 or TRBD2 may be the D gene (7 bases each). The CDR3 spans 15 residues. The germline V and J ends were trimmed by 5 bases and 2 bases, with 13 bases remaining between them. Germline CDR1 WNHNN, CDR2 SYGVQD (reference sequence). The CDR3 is CASSQGGITYNEQFF. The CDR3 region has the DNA TGCGCCAGCAGTCAGGGGGGGATTACCTACAATGAGCAGTTCTTC.

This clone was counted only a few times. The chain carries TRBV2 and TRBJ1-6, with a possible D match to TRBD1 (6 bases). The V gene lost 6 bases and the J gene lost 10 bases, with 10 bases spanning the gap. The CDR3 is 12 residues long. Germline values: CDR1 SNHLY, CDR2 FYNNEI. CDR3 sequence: CASRQGGSPLHF. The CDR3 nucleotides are TGTGCCAGCAGACAGGGAGGATCACCCCTCCACTTT.

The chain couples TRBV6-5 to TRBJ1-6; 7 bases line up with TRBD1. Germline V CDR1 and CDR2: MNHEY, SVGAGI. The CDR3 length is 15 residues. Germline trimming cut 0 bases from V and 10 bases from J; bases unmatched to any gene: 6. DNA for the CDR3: TGTGCCAGCAGTTACTCGGAGGGGGCCATGTCACCCCTCCACTTT. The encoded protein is CASSYSEGAMSPLHF.

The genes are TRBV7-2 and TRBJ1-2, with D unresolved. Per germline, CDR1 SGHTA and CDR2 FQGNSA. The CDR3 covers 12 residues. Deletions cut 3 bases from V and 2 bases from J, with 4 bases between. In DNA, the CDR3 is TGTGCCAGCAGCTTTACGAACTATGGCTACACCTTC. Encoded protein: CASSFTNYGYTF. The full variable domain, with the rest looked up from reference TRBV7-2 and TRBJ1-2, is GAGVSQSPSNKVTEKGKDVELRCDPISGHTALYWYRQSLGQGLEFLIYFQGNSAPDKSGLPSDRFSAERTGGSVSTLTIQRTQQEDSAVYLCASSFTNYGYTFGSGTRLTVV.

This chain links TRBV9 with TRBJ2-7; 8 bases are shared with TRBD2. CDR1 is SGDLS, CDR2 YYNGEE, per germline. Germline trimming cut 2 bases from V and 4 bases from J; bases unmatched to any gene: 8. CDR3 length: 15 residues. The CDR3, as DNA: TGTGCCAGCAGCGTCCTTGCGGGGGGTAAGTACGAGCAGTACTTC. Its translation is CASSVLAGGKYEQYF. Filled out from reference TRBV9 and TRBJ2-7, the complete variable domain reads DSGVTQTPKHLITATGQRVTLRCSPRSGDLSVYWYQQSLDQGLQFLIQYYNGEERAKGNILERFSAQQFPDLHSELNLSSLELGDSALYFCASSVLAGGKYEQYFGPGTRLTVT.

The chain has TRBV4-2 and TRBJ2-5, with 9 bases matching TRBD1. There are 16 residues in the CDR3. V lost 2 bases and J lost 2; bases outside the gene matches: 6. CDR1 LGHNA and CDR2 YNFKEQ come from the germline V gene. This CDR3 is CASSQFGQGRQETQYF. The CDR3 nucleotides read TGTGCCAGCAGCCAATTCGGACAGGGGAGACAAGAGACCCAGTACTTC.

CDR3 DNA: TGTGCCAGCAGCGTAGCAGGGAAGTCAGATACGCAGTATTTT. The encoded protein is CASSVAGKSDTQYF. V usage is TRBV9 and J usage is TRBJ2-3; maybe TRBD1 (5 bases). The V gene lost 0 bases and the J gene lost 4 bases, with 9 bases spanning the gap. The CDR3 runs 14 residues. Germline V gene sequence: CDR1 SGDLS, CDR2 YYNGEE.

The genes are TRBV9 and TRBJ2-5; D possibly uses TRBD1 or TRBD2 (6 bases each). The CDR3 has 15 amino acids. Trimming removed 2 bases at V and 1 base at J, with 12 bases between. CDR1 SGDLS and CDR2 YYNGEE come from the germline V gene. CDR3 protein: CASSVQSGAQETQYF. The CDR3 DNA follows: TGTGCCAGCAGCGTTCAATCGGGGGCCCAAGAGACCCAGTACTTC.

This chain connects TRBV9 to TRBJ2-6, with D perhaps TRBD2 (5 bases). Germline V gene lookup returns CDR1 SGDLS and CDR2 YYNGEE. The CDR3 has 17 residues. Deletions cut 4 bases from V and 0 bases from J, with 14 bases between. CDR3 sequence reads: CASSPRHTSSGANVLTF. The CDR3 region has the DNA TGTGCCAGCAGCCCCCGACATACTAGCTCTGGGGCCAACGTCCTGACTTTC. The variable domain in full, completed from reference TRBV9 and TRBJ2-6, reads DSGVTQTPKHLITATGQRVTLRCSPRSGDLSVYWYQQSLDQGLQFLIQYYNGEERAKGNILERFSAQQFPDLHSELNLSSLELGDSALYFCASSPRHTSSGANVLTFGAGSRLTVL.

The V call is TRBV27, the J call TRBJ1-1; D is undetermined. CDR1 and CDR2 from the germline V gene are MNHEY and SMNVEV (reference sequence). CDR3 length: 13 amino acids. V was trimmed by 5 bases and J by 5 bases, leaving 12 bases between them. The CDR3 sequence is CASSPYSETEAFF. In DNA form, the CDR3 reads TGTGCCAGCAGTCCCTACAGCGAGACTGAAGCTTTCTTT.

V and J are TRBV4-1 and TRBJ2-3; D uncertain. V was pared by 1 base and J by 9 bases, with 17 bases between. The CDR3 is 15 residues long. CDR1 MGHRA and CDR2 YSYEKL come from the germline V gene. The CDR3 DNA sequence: TGCGCCAGCAGCCAAGGCGAACTTAATCTCCAGACGCAGTATTTT. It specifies CASSQGELNLQTQYF.

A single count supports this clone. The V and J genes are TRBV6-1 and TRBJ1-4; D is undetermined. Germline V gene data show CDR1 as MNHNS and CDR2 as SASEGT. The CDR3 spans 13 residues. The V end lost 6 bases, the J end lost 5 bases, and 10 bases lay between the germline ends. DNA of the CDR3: TGTGCCAGCAGAACGGGCCTAAATGAAAAACTGTTTTTT. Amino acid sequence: CASRTGLNEKLFF.

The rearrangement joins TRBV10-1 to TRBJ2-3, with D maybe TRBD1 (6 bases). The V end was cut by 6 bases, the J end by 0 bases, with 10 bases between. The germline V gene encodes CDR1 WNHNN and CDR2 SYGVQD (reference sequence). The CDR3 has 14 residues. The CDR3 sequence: CASSFGQSTDTQYF. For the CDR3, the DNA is TGCGCCAGCAGCTTCGGACAGAGCACAGATACGCAGTATTTT.

For the CDR3, the DNA is TGTGCCAGCAGCTTAACCAGGGGAATCAGCAATCAGCCCCAGCATTTT. It codes for CASSLTRGISNQPQHF. The chain is built from TRBV7-2 and TRBJ1-5; possible D gene TRBD1, 6 bases. Germline lookup yields CDR1 SGHTA and CDR2 FQGNSA. Between the trimmed V and J ends, which lost 2 bases and 1 base, there was a span of 12 bases. The CDR3 sequence is 16 residues long.

The CDR3 sequence is CASSAGQSNTEAFF. In DNA, the CDR3 is TGCGCCAGCAGCGCGGGACAATCGAACACTGAAGCTTTCTTT. The rearrangement joins TRBV5-1 to TRBJ1-1; TRBD1 might be the D (6 bases). Deletions cut 4 bases from V and 1 base from J, with 11 bases between. CDR3 length: 14 amino acids. CDR1 is SGHRS and CDR2 is YFSETQ in the germline V gene.

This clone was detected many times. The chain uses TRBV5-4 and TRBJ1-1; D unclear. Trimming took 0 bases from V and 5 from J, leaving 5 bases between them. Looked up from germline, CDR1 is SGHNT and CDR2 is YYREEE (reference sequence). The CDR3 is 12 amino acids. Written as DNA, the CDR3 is TGTGCCAGCAGCTTGGTGGGGACTGAAGCTTTCTTT. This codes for CASSLVGTEAFF.

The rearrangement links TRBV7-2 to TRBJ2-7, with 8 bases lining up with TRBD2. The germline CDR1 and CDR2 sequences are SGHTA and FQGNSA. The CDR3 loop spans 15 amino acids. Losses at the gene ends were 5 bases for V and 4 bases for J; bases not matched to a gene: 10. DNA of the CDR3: TGTGCCAGCAGCCCAACAGCGGGGGCCCCTTACGAGCAGTACTTC. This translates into CASSPTAGAPYEQYF.

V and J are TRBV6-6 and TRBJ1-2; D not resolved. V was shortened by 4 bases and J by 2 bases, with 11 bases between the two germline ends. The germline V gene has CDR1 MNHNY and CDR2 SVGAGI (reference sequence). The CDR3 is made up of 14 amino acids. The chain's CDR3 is CASSSGSGNYGYTF. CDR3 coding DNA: TGTGCCAGCAGTTCGGGGTCGGGAAACTATGGCTACACCTTC.

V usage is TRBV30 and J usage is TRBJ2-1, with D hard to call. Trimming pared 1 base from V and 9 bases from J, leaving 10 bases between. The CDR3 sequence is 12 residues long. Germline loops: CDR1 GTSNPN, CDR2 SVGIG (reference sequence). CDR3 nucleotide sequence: TGTGCCTGGAGTGGTGTGGGCGTTGAGCAGTTCTTC. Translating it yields CAWSGVGVEQFF.

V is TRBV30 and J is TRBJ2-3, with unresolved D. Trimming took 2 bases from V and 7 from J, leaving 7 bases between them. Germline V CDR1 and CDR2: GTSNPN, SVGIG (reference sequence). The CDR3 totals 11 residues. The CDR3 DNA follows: TGTGCCTGGAGTACACAGAATACGCAGTATTTT. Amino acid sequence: CAWSTQNTQYF.

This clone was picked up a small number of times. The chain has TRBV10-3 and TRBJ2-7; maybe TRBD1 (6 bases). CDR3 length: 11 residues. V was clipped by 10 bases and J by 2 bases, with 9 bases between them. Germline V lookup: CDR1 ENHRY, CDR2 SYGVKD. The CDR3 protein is CATAGAYEQYF. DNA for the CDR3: TGTGCCACCGCAGGGGCCTACGAGCAGTACTTC.

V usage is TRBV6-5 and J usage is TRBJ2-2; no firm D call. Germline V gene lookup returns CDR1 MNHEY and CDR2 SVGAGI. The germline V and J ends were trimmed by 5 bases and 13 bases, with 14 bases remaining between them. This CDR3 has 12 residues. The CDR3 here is CASSLDGGVLFF. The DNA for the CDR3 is TGTGCCAGCAGTCTAGACGGTGGTGTGCTGTTTTTT.